The 3 T cell receptor beta chains below all came from one sample that was sequenced in a study of blood T cell repertoires in COVID-19. Clones were sequenced by immunoSEQ multiplex PCR, and TCRdb holds only the in-frame ones, with some missing. The profile shows around 72,000 clones, approximately 84% of them singletons. The specimen sequenced was peripheral blood. The receptors were gathered from a man in his 70s with active or convalescent COVID-19.

V is TRBV4-1 and J is TRBJ1-1; D not resolved. Trimming removed 3 bases from V and 0 bases from J, with 8 bases in between. This CDR3 is built from 14 residues. CDR1 is MGHRA, CDR2 YSYEKL, per germline. The CDR3 region has the DNA TGCGCCAGCAGCCATGTGGACTTGAACACTGAAGCTTTCTTT. Translated, it gives CASSHVDLNTEAFF.

The rearrangement joins TRBV6-1 to TRBJ1-6; D remains ambiguous. Looked up from germline, CDR1 is MNHNS and CDR2 is SASEGT. This CDR3 spans 15 amino acids. The V and J ends lost 1 base and 9 bases respectively, with 13 bases between them. The CDR3 DNA sequence: TGTGCCAGCAGTGAAGAGTTCCCCGGTGGTTCACCCCTCCACTTT. Its translation: CASSEEFPGGSPLHF.

The table lists this clone with a count of one. This sequence joins TRBV24-1 and TRBJ2-3; D possibly corresponds to TRBD2 (5 bases). Trimming removed 1 base at V and 1 base at J, with 14 bases between. The CDR3 spans 17 residues. The germline V gene has CDR1 KGHDR and CDR2 SFDVKD. The CDR3 region is CATSDFLSERGTDTQYF. CDR3 DNA: TGTGCCACCAGTGATTTCCTCTCCGAGAGGGGCACAGATACGCAGTATTTT.